These 2 T cell receptor beta chains were all obtained from the same sample, sequenced in a study of glioma-infiltrating T cells. Amplification of TCR alpha and beta CDR3 regions from RNA used iRepertoire nested multiplex PCR. TCRdb processed the multiplex PCR reads anew with MiXCR; each CDR3 protein has one entry. The data hold fewer than 200,000 distinct CDR3 sequences, with 30% to 40% observed a single time. The sequencing sample was made of glioma tissue, nonneoplastic brain tissue, or PBMCs (not recorded which). The source is a human donor with low-grade glioma or glioblastoma, undergoing nonglioma brain surgery, or in good health (not recorded which).

About this clonotype itself: A much larger clone lies one base from this, so it may be a read error. V gene TRBV18 combines with J gene TRBJ1-1, with D perhaps matching TRBD1 (6 bases). Trimming took 4 bases from V and 1 from J, leaving 10 bases between them. Germline CDR1 KGHSH, CDR2 LQKENI. This CDR3 spans 14 amino acids. CDR3 DNA: TGTGCCAGCTCACAGGCGGACAGGAACACTGAAGCTTTCTTT. The encoded protein is CASSQADRNTEAFF.

At least ten counts were recorded for this clonotype. The chain uses TRBV6-5 and TRBJ1-5; D gene ambiguous. CDR1 MNHEY and CDR2 SVGAGI come from the germline V gene. This CDR3 comprises 14 residues. The V end was cut by 2 bases, the J end by 6 bases, with 11 bases between. Here the CDR3 reads CASSYGSAGQPQHF. The DNA of the CDR3 is TGTGCCAGCAGTTACGGGTCCGCGGGTCAGCCCCAGCATTTT.